This record looks at one T cell receptor beta chain sequence and its context. No antigen is known for it. Per-base qualities were not stored, and no clone one base away is much larger. These data come from a study of T cells after posttransplantation cyclophosphamide (dated by TCRdb to about 2016). Study-wide context: The study tracked T cell repertoire reconstitution by TRB sequencing after myeloablative bone marrow transplantation using posttransplantation cyclophosphamide as GVHD prophylaxis. Samples from 30 to 40 PTCy-treated patients and 16 related bone marrow donors of those patients were subjected to antigen receptor sequencing. Blood from every one of the 30 or so PTCy patients who had 1-year posttransplant specimens underwent TRB sequencing. In 3 patients, TRB sequencing was also performed on up to 3 more blood samples taken 2 to 5.2 years after transplant, and in a handful of patients, pretransplant blood was also TRB-sequenced. Because TRA and TRB clonality correlated tightly in fewer than ten samples, the subsequent TCR analyses were limited to TRB only. Public TRB sequences were searched against a database of over 3,000 sequences associated with responses to pathogens, tumor antigens, self-antigens and alloantigens. Summary of the overall study and its limitations: Donor-recipient similarity was low at 1-2 months but rose over the first year, and later blood repertoires were often dominated by donor CD8+ memory clones. The TRB repertoires of T cells infiltrating skin or GI tract showed only limited overlap with the TRB repertoires of T cells in blood. Across over 40 patients, TRB clonality was highly associated with recipient CMV seropositivity and CMV reactivation, and PTCy diversity was similar to diversity in CNI/methotrexate controls.

Genomic DNA was used for TRB sequencing, which was performed with the immunoSEQ assay at survey resolution or with the hsTCRB kit. In the paper's pipeline: Initial read processing used immunoSEQ software, and repertoire analyses used the LymphoSeq R package. Clonality was calculated as 1 minus normalized Shannon entropy, and the Gini coefficient was also calculated for each TRB dataset. Phenotypes of unsorted samples were inferred by mapping TRB sequences from sorted subsets of the recipient or donor onto the same recipient's unsorted samples. The clones in this table, taken by TCRdb from immuneACCESS, are in-frame only. Not every clone is retained; where verified, under half of the shortfall comes from an unresolved V gene, and the cause of the rest is unknown. V, J and clone size are taken as reported in that table, and D and trimming were inferred from the DNA itself. Within this sample are roughly 6,600 clones, with roughly 98% of them counted one time only. In total, the top ten clones hold approximately 0.46% of the sample.

The CDR3 covers 13 residues, taking in both the cysteine and the phenylalanine. Only the CDR3 portion is preserved as DNA: 39 bases, with reading frame beginning at the first base. A distance of 13 bases separates the germline ends of V and J, which lose 4 bases and 6 bases respectively. The germline V gene (reference sequence) supplies CDR1 PRHDT and CDR2 FYEKMQ. Related bone marrow donors provided peripheral blood samples on the day of marrow donation. To count as naive, T cells had to be viable CD3+CD4+ or CD3+CD8+ cells with a CCR7+CD45RA+CD45RO-CD95-CD27+CD28+ profile. Peripheral blood and bone marrow mononuclear cells were isolated by Ficoll-Hypaque density centrifugation and cryopreserved. Sorting of CD4+ and CD8+ T cells, including naive and memory subsets, was performed by FACS on a FACSAria II.

The chain is assembled from TRBV13 and TRBJ2-7; possibly the D gene is TRBD1, per 6 matching bases. This receptor was identified in a woman aged 30 to 39 in good health and a related stem cell transplant donor. Sequencing input: naive CD8+ T cells sorted from PBMCs. DNA sequence: TGTGCCAGCAGCTCCGGACAGTTTGGCGAGCAGTACTTC. This codes for CASSSGQFGEQYF.